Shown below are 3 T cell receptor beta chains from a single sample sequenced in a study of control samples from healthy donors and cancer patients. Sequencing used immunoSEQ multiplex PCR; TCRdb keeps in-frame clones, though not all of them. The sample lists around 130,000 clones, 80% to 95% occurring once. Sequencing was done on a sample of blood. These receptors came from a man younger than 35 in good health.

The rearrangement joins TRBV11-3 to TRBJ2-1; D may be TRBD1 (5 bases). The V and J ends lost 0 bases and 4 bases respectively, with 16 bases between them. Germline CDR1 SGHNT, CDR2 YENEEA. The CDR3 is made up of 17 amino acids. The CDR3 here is CASSLDHQGTPYNEQFF. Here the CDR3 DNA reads TGTGCCAGCAGCTTAGATCATCAGGGAACCCCTTACAATGAGCAGTTCTTC.

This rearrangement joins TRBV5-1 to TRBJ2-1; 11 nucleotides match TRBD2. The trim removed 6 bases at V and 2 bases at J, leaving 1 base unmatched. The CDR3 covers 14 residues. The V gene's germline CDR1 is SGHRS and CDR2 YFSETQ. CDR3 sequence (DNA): TGCGCCAGCAAGACTAGCGGGACCTACAATGAGCAGTTCTTC. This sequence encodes CASKTSGTYNEQFF.

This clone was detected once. CDR3 sequence reads: CASGAGTEAFF. DNA for the CDR3: TGTGCCAGCGGGGCGGGCACTGAAGCTTTCTTT. This sequence joins TRBV11-3 and TRBJ1-1; TRBD1 might be the D (5 bases). From germline, CDR1 is SGHNT and CDR2 YENEEA. The CDR3 has 11 amino acids. The V and J ends lost 8 bases and 4 bases respectively, with 8 bases between them.